This TCR beta chain was captured by sequencing in a study of glioma-infiltrating T cells after dendritic cell vaccination. Study-level background: Treatment, given 2003 to 2012, was autologous tumor lysate-pulsed dendritic cell vaccination. At biweekly intervals, patients got three intradermal dendritic cell vaccine injections.

The time point is: after dendritic cell vaccination, including at tumor progression/relapse. No glioblastoma patient carried an isocitrate dehydrogenase mutation. Repertoires were generated with immunoSEQ multiplex PCR, while TCRdb's copy carries only in-frame clones and drops some. Here the sample spans some 90,000 clones, roughly four fifths being singletons. The germline CDR1 and CDR2 sequences are SGHTA and FQGNSA. Trimming pared 8 bases from V and 4 bases from J, leaving 20 bases between. This CDR3 is built from 15 residues. The source material was blood, sampled after dendritic cell vaccination. The origin of this receptor is a human donor with glioblastoma. The chain uses TRBV7-2 and TRBJ2-5; D gene unclear. CDR3 bases: TGTGCCAGCCGAACCTATCCCCAGAGAGGAGAGACCCAGTACTTC. This gives the protein CASRTYPQRGETQYF.